What follows describes a single T cell receptor (beta chain). The CDR3 does not close with the conserved phenylalanine or tryptophan, likely indicating a read error. The germline gives CDR1 SGHRS, CDR2 YFSETQ. V was pared by 4 bases and J by 4 bases, with 15 bases between. This CDR3 has 15 amino acids. The data belong to a study of CD8 T cells in Susac syndrome. A quantity of roughly 0.5 to 1 ug RNA underwent reverse transcription using random hexamers. TCR beta CDR3 was amplified by immunoSEQ covering 54 Vbeta and 13 Jbeta. TCRdb used MiXCR to reprocess the immunoSEQ multiplex PCR reads, holding one entry per CDR3 protein. The top ten clones hold roughly 0.22% of a sample with about 300,000 distinct CDR3 sequences, 85% of them seen once. High-throughput TCR beta sequencing covered peripheral CD8+ and CD4+ T cells. Negative isolation was used for CD8+ and CD4+ T cells and FACS enrichment for TEMRA cells.

Material: CD8+ T cells from PBMCs. V usage is TRBV5-1 and J usage is TRBJ2-1; weak D call: TRBD2 (6 bases). The sequence was obtained from a human donor with multiple sclerosis. CDR3 bases: TGCGCCAGCAGCCCGGTTGGGACTTCATACAATGAGCAGTTCCTC. Protein sequence: CASSPVGTSYNEQFL.